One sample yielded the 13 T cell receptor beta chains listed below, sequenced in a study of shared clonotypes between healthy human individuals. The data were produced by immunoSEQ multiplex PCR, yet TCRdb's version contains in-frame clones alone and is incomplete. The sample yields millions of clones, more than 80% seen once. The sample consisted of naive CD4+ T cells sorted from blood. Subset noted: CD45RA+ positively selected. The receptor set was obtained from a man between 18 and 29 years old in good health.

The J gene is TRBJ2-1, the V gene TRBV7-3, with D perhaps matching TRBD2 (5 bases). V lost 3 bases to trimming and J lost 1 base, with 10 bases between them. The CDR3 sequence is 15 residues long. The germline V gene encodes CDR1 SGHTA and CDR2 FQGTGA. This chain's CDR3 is CASSFSSGSYNEQFF. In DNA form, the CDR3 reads TGTGCCAGCAGCTTCTCCAGCGGATCCTACAATGAGCAGTTCTTC.

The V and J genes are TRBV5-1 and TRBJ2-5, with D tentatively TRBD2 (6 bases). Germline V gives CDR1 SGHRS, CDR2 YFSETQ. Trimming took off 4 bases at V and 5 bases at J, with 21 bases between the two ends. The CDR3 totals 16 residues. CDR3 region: CASSLGTPKDGETQYF. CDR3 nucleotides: TGCGCCAGCAGCCTAGGGACTCCCAAAGACGGGGAGACCCAGTACTTC.

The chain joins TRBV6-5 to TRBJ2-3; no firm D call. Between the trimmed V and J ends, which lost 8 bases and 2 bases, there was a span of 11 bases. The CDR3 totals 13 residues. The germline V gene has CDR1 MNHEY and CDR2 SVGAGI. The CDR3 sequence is CASRQRNTDTQYF. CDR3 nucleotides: TGTGCCAGCCGCCAGAGGAACACAGATACGCAGTATTTT.

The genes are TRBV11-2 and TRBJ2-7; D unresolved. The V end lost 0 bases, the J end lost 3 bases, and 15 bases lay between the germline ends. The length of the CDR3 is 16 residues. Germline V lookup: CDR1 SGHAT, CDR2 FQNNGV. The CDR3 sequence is CASSLDSLGAGYEQYF. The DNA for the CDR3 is TGTGCCAGCAGCTTAGACTCCCTTGGAGCTGGCTACGAGCAGTACTTC.

The CDR3 DNA follows: TGTGCCAGCAGCTTAACGAGAGCACAGGGACAAGAGACCCAGTACTTC. Translation: CASSLTRAQGQETQYF. The V gene is TRBV7-9, the J gene TRBJ2-5, with D possibly being TRBD1 (6 bases). The germline V gene has CDR1 SEHNR and CDR2 FQNEAQ (reference sequence). V dropped 2 bases and J dropped 2 bases, with 15 bases sitting between them. This CDR3 comprises 16 residues.

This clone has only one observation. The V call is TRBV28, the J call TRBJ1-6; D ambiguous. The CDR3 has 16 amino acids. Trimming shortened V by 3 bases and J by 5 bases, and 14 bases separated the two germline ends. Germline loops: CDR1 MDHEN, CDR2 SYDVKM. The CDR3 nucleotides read TGTGCCAGCAGTTTTCTTGGGAGGGTCGATAATTCACCCCTCCACTTT. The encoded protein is CASSFLGRVDNSPLHF.

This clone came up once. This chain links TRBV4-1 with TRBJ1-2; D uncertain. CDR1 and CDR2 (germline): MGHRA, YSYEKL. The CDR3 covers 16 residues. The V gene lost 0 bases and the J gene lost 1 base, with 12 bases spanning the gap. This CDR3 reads CASSQEGQKNNYGYTF. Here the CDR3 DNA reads TGCGCCAGCAGCCAAGAAGGCCAGAAAAATAACTATGGCTACACCTTC.

This chain's CDR3 is CASSKGASGVDRPQHF. Written as DNA, the CDR3 is TGTGCCAGCAGCAAAGGGGCTAGTGGGGTAGATCGCCCCCAGCATTTT. The gene calls are TRBV21-1 and TRBJ1-5. TRBV21-1 is shown as a pseudogene. CDR3 size: 16 residues.

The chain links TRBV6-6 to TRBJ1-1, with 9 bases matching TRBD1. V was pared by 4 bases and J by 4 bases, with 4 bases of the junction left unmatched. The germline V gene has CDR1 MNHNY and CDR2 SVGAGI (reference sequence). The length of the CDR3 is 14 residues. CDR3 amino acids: CASSFTGGGTEAFF. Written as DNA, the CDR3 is TGTGCCAGCAGTTTTACAGGGGGCGGCACTGAAGCTTTCTTT.

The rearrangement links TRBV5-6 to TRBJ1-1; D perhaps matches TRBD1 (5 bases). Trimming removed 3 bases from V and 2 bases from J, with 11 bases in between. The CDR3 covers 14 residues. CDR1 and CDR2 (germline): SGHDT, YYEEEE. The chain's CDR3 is CASSSRTLNTEAFF. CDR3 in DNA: TGTGCCAGCAGCTCTCGGACACTTAACACTGAAGCTTTCTTT.

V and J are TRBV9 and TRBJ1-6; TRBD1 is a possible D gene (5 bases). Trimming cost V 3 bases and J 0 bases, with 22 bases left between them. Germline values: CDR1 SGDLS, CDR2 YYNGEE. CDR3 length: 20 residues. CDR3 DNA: TGTGCCAGCAGCGCGGAGTGGGCTAGACAGTCAAGCTCCTATAATTCACCCCTCCACTTT. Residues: CASSAEWARQSSSYNSPLHF.

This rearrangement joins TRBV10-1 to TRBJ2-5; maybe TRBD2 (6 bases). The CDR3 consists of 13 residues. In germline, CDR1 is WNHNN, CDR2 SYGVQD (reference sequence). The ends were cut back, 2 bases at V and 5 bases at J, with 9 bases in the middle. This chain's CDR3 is CASSEGGSETQYF. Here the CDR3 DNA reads TGCGCCAGCAGTGAGGGAGGGTCGGAGACCCAGTACTTC.

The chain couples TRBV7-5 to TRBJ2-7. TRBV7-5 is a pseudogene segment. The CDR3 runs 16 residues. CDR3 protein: CARSLVICRALYEQYF. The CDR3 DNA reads TGTGCCAGAAGCTTAGTTATTTGCAGAGCCTTATACGAGCAGTACTTC.